The 31 T cell receptor beta chains below were found in one sample sequenced in a study of cytomegalovirus exposure and HLA in healthy donors. The PCR employed 60 Vbeta primers together with 13 Jbeta primers. Sequencing used immunoSEQ multiplex PCR; TCRdb keeps in-frame clones, though not all of them. The sample carries 55,000 to 70,000 clones, about four fifths recorded once. The sequencing sample was made of PBMCs. The receptors were sampled from a woman aged 25 to 45 in good health and CMV-seronegative.

This chain joins TRBV7-8 and TRBJ2-1, with D hard to call. The length of the CDR3 is 17 residues. The ends were cut back, 2 bases at V and 4 bases at J, with 18 bases in the middle. The V gene's germline CDR1 is SGHVS and CDR2 FQNEAQ. The CDR3 bases are TGTGCCAGCAGCTTACGGTCCCCAATCGGTCTTTACAATGAGCAGTTCTTC. This codes for CASSLRSPIGLYNEQFF.

The chain carries TRBV27 and TRBJ2-7; 8 positions agree with TRBD1. Trimming at V came to 5 bases and at J to 4 bases, leaving 13 bases not matched to a gene. Germline V CDR1 and CDR2: MNHEY, SMNVEV (reference sequence). The CDR3 totals 16 residues. This CDR3 is CASSSRGTGHRYEQYF. For the CDR3, the DNA is TGTGCCAGCAGTAGCCGAGGGACAGGCCACCGGTACGAGCAGTACTTC.

The gene calls are TRBV5-1 and TRBJ2-3, with D tentatively TRBD1 (6 bases). This CDR3 has 16 amino acids. V shed 0 bases and J shed 4 bases, with 15 bases lying between them. Germline V CDR1 and CDR2: SGHRS, YFSETQ. The CDR3 reads CASSLEGGSGADTQYF. CDR3 sequence (DNA): TGCGCCAGCAGCTTGGAAGGGGGATCAGGGGCAGATACGCAGTATTTT.

This clone was recorded once. The chain recombines TRBV21-1 with TRBJ1-1; the table calls TRBD1, which could not be checked here. TRBV21-1 is recorded as a pseudogene. CDR3 size: 16 residues. This CDR3 reads CASSQPPGQDNTEAFF. The CDR3 nucleotides read TGTGCCAGCAGCCAACCACCAGGACAGGATAACACTGAAGCTTTCTTT.

The V gene is TRBV6-1, the J gene TRBJ2-1; D gene uncertain. With 4 bases removed from V and 3 bases from J, the gap between germline ends came to 4 bases. CDR3 length: 12 amino acids. Germline V CDR1 and CDR2: MNHNS, SASEGT. CDR3 in DNA: TGTGCCAGCAGTGCAGGCTACAATGAGCAGTTCTTC. Its protein is CASSAGYNEQFF.

The chain combines TRBV10-3 with TRBJ2-5, with 8 bases lining up with TRBD1. This CDR3 contains 13 residues. The ends lost 6 bases at V and 5 bases at J; junction bases unmatched: 5. Germline V gene sequence: CDR1 ENHRY, CDR2 SYGVKD. CDR3 in DNA: TGTGCCATCAGGACAGGGGCGGGGGAGACCCAGTACTTC. It specifies CAIRTGAGETQYF.

The genes are TRBV28 and TRBJ2-2, with D possibly matching TRBD1 (7 bases). The CDR3 extends over 14 amino acids. V shed 7 bases and J shed 4 bases, with 13 bases lying between them. Germline V gene data show CDR1 as MDHEN and CDR2 as SYDVKM. CDR3 region: CASIQGGSTGELFF. CDR3 DNA: TGTGCCAGCATTCAGGGGGGTAGCACCGGGGAGCTGTTTTTT.

V usage is TRBV5-1 and J usage is TRBJ2-7, with 11 bases identical to TRBD2. CDR1 and CDR2 (germline): SGHRS, YFSETQ. V was pared by 4 bases and J by 2 bases, with 2 bases of the junction left unmatched. The CDR3 is 14 residues long. Written as DNA, the CDR3 is TGCGCCAGCAGCAAGACTAGCGGGGCCTACGAGCAGTACTTC. Its protein product is CASSKTSGAYEQYF.

This clone has a handful of counts. V is TRBV18 and J is TRBJ2-7; 7 bases are shared with TRBD1. Germline assignment: CDR1 KGHSH and CDR2 LQKENI. V dropped 6 bases and J dropped 3; count of bases not matched to a gene: 5. The CDR3 covers 13 residues. In nucleotides, the CDR3 is TGTGCCAGCTCCCACTACAGGGGCTACGAGCAGTACGTC. It is translated as CASSHYRGYEQYV.

This chain uses TRBV6-6 with TRBJ2-5; D remains ambiguous. Germline loops: CDR1 MNHNY, CDR2 SVGAGI (reference sequence). V lost 7 bases and J lost 0, with 3 bases in between. This CDR3 has 11 residues. CDR3 loop: CASTNQETQYF. In DNA form, the CDR3 reads TGTGCCAGCACCAACCAAGAGACCCAGTACTTC.

The chain combines TRBV5-1 with TRBJ1-3, with no clear D. V lost 4 bases, J lost 0 bases, and 17 bases lay in between. Looked up from germline, CDR1 is SGHRS and CDR2 is YFSETQ. The CDR3 contains 17 residues. Written as DNA, the CDR3 is TGCGCCAGCAGCCCAGAGGGAGGTCCGAGCTCTGGAAACACCATATATTTT. Translated: CASSPEGGPSSGNTIYF.

This clone was recorded only once. V gene TRBV5-1 combines with J gene TRBJ2-1, with 8 positions matching TRBD2. Germline CDR1 reads SGHRS; CDR2 reads YFSETQ. The ends lost 1 base at V and 8 bases at J; junction bases unmatched: 11. This CDR3 spans 16 amino acids. The CDR3 region is CASSLPGTRGYDEQFF. The CDR3 nucleotides read TGCGCCAGCAGCTTGCCCGGGACTAGGGGGTACGATGAGCAGTTCTTC.

The J gene is TRBJ2-2, the V gene TRBV6-5; perhaps TRBD2 as D (6 bases). From germline, CDR1 is MNHEY and CDR2 SVGAGI. Trimming removed 8 bases at V and 0 bases at J, with 13 bases between. This CDR3 comprises 15 residues. The DNA of the CDR3 is TGTGCCAGCGGCCCGACTAGGGCGAACACCGGGGAGCTGTTTTTT. It is translated as CASGPTRANTGELFF.

The J gene is TRBJ2-7, the V gene TRBV6-1, with a possible D match to TRBD1 (6 bases). V lost 1 base, J lost 7 bases, and 14 bases lay in between. This CDR3 spans 14 amino acids. Germline CDR1 and CDR2: MNHNS and SASEGT. Here the CDR3 DNA reads TGTGCCAGCAGTGAAGGGGCAGGGGCGAGGGAGCAGTACTTC. This codes for CASSEGAGAREQYF.

The chain carries TRBV5-1 and TRBJ2-1; TRBD1 matches at 8 bases. The V segment lost 0 bases and the J segment 4 bases; nucleotides outside the gene matches: 3. Germline lookup yields CDR1 SGHRS and CDR2 YFSETQ. CDR3 size: 15 residues. CDR3 sequence: CASSLVQGAYNEQFF. The CDR3 DNA reads TGCGCCAGCAGCTTGGTGCAGGGGGCATACAATGAGCAGTTCTTC.

This clone has a handful of counts. The V and J genes are TRBV7-8 and TRBJ1-2, with D possibly being TRBD1 (5 bases). Germline CDR1 reads SGHVS; CDR2 reads FQNEAQ. Trimming removed 5 bases at V and 1 base at J, with 14 bases between. The CDR3 is made up of 15 amino acids. CDR3 in DNA: TGTGCCAGCAGCCCAAGTGGGGGGGATAACTATGGCTACACCTTC. This encodes CASSPSGGDNYGYTF.

The chain links TRBV7-6 to TRBJ2-3, with 12 bases that match TRBD2. CDR1 is SGHVS and CDR2 is FNYEAQ in the germline V gene. Germline trimming cut 5 bases from V and 3 bases from J; bases unmatched to any gene: 3. The CDR3 is made up of 15 amino acids. CDR3 nucleotides: TGTGCCAGCAGCCAGGGGACTAGCGGGACAGATACGCAGTATTTT. Protein product: CASSQGTSGTDTQYF.

This chain uses TRBV27 with TRBJ2-3, with TRBD1 matching over 7 bases. The CDR3 runs to 16 residues. With V trimmed by 6 bases and J by 0 bases, 9 bases remained unmatched. Germline V gene data show CDR1 as MNHEY and CDR2 as SMNVEV (reference sequence). The DNA for the CDR3 is TGTGCCAGCAGGCTAGGGACAGCTATTAGCACAGATACGCAGTATTTT. This gives the protein CASRLGTAISTDTQYF.

The chain employs TRBV30 and TRBJ1-2; D perhaps matches TRBD1 (5 bases). The V gene's germline CDR1 is GTSNPN and CDR2 SVGIG (reference sequence). Deletions cut 3 bases from V and 5 bases from J, with 13 bases between. This CDR3 comprises 13 residues. DNA for the CDR3: TGTGCCTGGAGACGAGACAGACTTTATGGCTACACCTTC. Protein: CAWRRDRLYGYTF.

The rearrangement links TRBV27 to TRBJ2-1, with a possible D match to TRBD1 (6 bases). The ends were cut back, 3 bases at V and 14 bases at J, with 14 bases in the middle. CDR1 MNHEY and CDR2 SMNVEV come from the germline V gene (reference sequence). The CDR3 consists of 12 residues. CDR3 coding DNA: TGTGCCAGCAGTTTTCAGGGGATGAGGAAGTTCTTC. Its translation: CASSFQGMRKFF.

This clone was counted between two and nine times. The chain recombines TRBV6-6 with TRBJ1-1; D might be TRBD1 (6 bases). Trimming shortened V by 10 bases and J by 5 bases, and 11 bases separated the two germline ends. The CDR3 totals 11 residues. CDR1 is MNHNY and CDR2 is SVGAGI in the germline V gene (reference sequence). The CDR3: CAIHRVTEAFF. The CDR3 nucleotides are TGTGCCATACACAGGGTGACTGAAGCTTTCTTT.

J is TRBJ2-5 and V is TRBV4-1; D might be TRBD2 (9 bases). In germline, CDR1 is MGHRA, CDR2 YSYEKL. The CDR3 loop spans 20 amino acids. Trimming removed 2 bases from V and 2 bases from J, with 27 bases in between. The DNA of the CDR3 is TGCGCCAGCAGCCAATCGGCGGTCAGGGGGCTAGCGGGATCACAAGAGACCCAGTACTTC. Encoded protein: CASSQSAVRGLAGSQETQYF.

The chain employs TRBV7-6 and TRBJ2-4; D may be TRBD1 (6 bases). The CDR3 has 17 residues. Trimming pared 6 bases from V and 4 bases from J, leaving 22 bases between. Germline assignment: CDR1 SGHVS and CDR2 FNYEAQ. The CDR3 DNA sequence: TGTGCCAGCAGTCGGTTCAGCCAAGGGACACCTAAAAACATTCAGTACTTC. This sequence encodes CASSRFSQGTPKNIQYF.

The chain links TRBV9 to TRBJ1-1; D is unclear. Germline loops: CDR1 SGDLS, CDR2 YYNGEE. The CDR3 consists of 13 residues. Trimming removed 2 bases from V and 0 bases from J, with 5 bases in between. This CDR3 is CASSVAVNTEAFF. CDR3 DNA sequence: TGTGCCAGCAGCGTGGCAGTGAACACTGAAGCTTTCTTT.

The sample holds one count of this clone. The chain uses TRBV11-1 and TRBJ2-3; 8 bases align to TRBD1. Trimming at V came to 3 bases and at J to 2 bases, leaving 7 bases not matched to a gene. The CDR3 is 16 residues long. CDR1 and CDR2 (germline): SGHAT, FQDESV (reference sequence). CDR3: CASSLRQGRITDTQYF. CDR3 sequence (DNA): TGTGCCAGCAGCTTGCGACAGGGGCGAATCACAGATACGCAGTATTTT.

The V and J genes are TRBV4-1 and TRBJ2-1, with D tentatively TRBD2 (6 bases). Deletions cut 1 base from V and 5 bases from J, with 12 bases between. This CDR3 region has 15 residues. Germline CDR1 and CDR2: MGHRA and YSYEKL. The CDR3 coding sequence is TGCGCCAGCAGCCAAGGCGGGGCTGCCCACAATGAGCAGTTCTTC. This encodes CASSQGGAAHNEQFF.

V usage is TRBV15 and J usage is TRBJ2-1; 15 positions agree with TRBD2. The CDR3 has 16 residues. Losses at the gene ends were 1 base for V and 9 bases for J; bases not matched to a gene: 4. CDR1 and CDR2 from the germline V gene are LNHNV and YYDKDF (reference sequence). The CDR3 here is CATSRGGLAGGSEQFF. DNA of the CDR3: TGTGCCACCAGCAGAGGCGGACTAGCGGGAGGGAGTGAGCAGTTCTTC. The complete variable domain, with remaining parts taken from reference TRBV15 and TRBJ2-1, reads DAMVIQNPRYQVTQFGKPVTLSCSQTLNHNVMYWYQQKSSQAPKLLFHYYDKDFNNEADTPDNFQSRRPNTSFCFLDIRSPGLGDTAMYLCATSRGGLAGGSEQFFGPGTRLTVL.

V gene TRBV5-1 combines with J gene TRBJ1-2; 10 bases fit TRBD1. Trimming took 4 bases from V and 8 from J; bases not matched to a gene: 8. Germline CDR1 is SGHRS and CDR2 is YFSETQ. This CDR3 region has 14 residues. The CDR3 is CASSLGDRGSGYTF. The CDR3, as DNA: TGCGCCAGCAGCCTTGGGGACAGGGGATCGGGCTACACCTTC.

The chain combines TRBV7-8 with TRBJ2-5; D gene unclear. The DNA end favors TRBJ2-7, so the J call may be wrong. The length of the CDR3 is 14 residues. Germline values: CDR1 SGHVS, CDR2 FQNEAQ. The CDR3 nucleotides read TGTGCCAGCAGCCCCTATAACACAGACTACGAGCAGTACTTC. Residues: CASSPYNTDYEQYF.

The V gene is TRBV5-4, the J gene TRBJ2-4; perhaps TRBD1 as D (6 bases). V lost 0 bases to trimming and J lost 4 bases, with 8 bases between them. This CDR3 is built from 14 residues. Germline loops: CDR1 SGHNT, CDR2 YYREEE (reference sequence). CDR3 in amino acids: CASSLDRDKNIQYF. DNA of the CDR3: TGTGCCAGCAGCTTGGACAGGGATAAAAACATTCAGTACTTC. The full variable domain, rest sourced from reference TRBV5-4 and TRBJ2-4, is ETGVTQSPTHLIKTRGQQVTLRCSSQSGHNTVSWYQQALGQGPQFIFQYYREEENGRGNFPPRFSGLQFPNYSSELNVNALELDDSALYLCASSLDRDKNIQYFGAGTRLSVL.

The chain couples TRBV6-1 to TRBJ1-5, with a tentative D call TRBD1 (6 bases). This CDR3 is 13 amino acids long. Germline assignment: CDR1 MNHNS and CDR2 SASEGT. Deletions cut 10 bases from V and 7 bases from J, with 17 bases between. This chain's CDR3 is CATTTGPVQPQHF. In DNA form, the CDR3 reads TGTGCCACCACTACAGGGCCGGTCCAGCCCCAGCATTTT.